This entry describes one T cell receptor (beta chain). This sample was taken from a study of CD8 T cells in Susac syndrome. cDNA came from approximately 0.5 to 1 ug RNA primed by random hexamers. The amplification used immunoSEQ multiplex PCR on TCR beta CDR3; it spanned 54 Vbeta and 13 Jbeta. Using its own MiXCR run on the immunoSEQ multiplex PCR reads, TCRdb lists one record per CDR3 protein. The sample includes more than 75,000 distinct CDR3 sequences, around 94% of them seen just once. The CDR3 length is 15 residues. Germline V lookup: CDR1 LGHNT, CDR2 FRNRAP. V shed 5 bases and J shed 4 bases, with 18 bases lying between them.

The specimen was CD8+ T cells from PBMCs. The receptor's source is a human donor in good health. The rearrangement links TRBV12-5 to TRBJ2-7, with D tentatively TRBD1 or TRBD2 (7 bases each). The CDR3 loop is CASGGEGAPSYEQYF. In nucleotides, the CDR3 is TGTGCTAGTGGTGGGGAGGGGGCCCCCTCTTACGAGCAGTACTTC.